This entry features one TCR beta chain sequence. V gave up 2 bases and J gave up 0 bases, with 12 bases separating them. The CDR3 loop spans 16 amino acids. CDR1 is SGHTA, CDR2 FQGNSA, per germline. Produced via immunoSEQ multiplex PCR; TCRdb's table is partial and in-frame only. The sample carries about 500,000 clones, around 78% recorded once. The data originate from a study of shared T cell receptors in the human thymus. The same specimen was also included in a second study, on human thymus T cells. That source reports: Repertoires from thymus and blood appeared to show biased V and J gene usage.

This receptor was identified in a boy in the first two years of life with a congenital heart defect. Sequenced: thymocytes. V gene TRBV7-2 combines with J gene TRBJ2-3, with D maybe TRBD2 (5 bases). In DNA, the CDR3 is TGTGCCAGCAGCTTAATGGAGGTTGGTAGCACAGATACGCAGTATTTT. It specifies CASSLMEVGSTDTQYF.